Presented here are 5 T cell receptor beta chains from one specimen sequenced in a study of cytomegalovirus exposure and HLA in healthy donors. Repertoires were generated with immunoSEQ multiplex PCR, while TCRdb's copy carries only in-frame clones and drops some. The table shows tens of thousands of clones, with 75% to 90% occurring only once. Sequenced material: PBMCs. The source of these receptors is a woman aged 18-29 years in good health and CMV-seronegative.

This chain joins TRBV5-1 and TRBJ2-3; TRBD2 matches at 16 bases. This CDR3 region has 16 residues. The V gene's germline CDR1 is SGHRS and CDR2 YFSETQ. V shed 4 bases, J shed 3 bases, and the junction held 2 bases outside the gene matches. CDR3 residues: CASSKGLAGGTDTQYF. The CDR3 DNA is TGCGCCAGCAGCAAGGGACTAGCGGGAGGGACAGATACGCAGTATTTT.

This chain links TRBV27 with TRBJ2-5; D ambiguous. CDR1 and CDR2 from the germline V gene are MNHEY and SMNVEV (reference sequence). The CDR3 sequence is 14 residues long. The V end lost 2 bases, the J end lost 2 bases, and 9 bases lay between the germline ends. The CDR3 spells CASSLEASQETQYF. For the CDR3, the DNA is TGTGCCAGCAGTTTAGAGGCCAGTCAAGAGACCCAGTACTTC.

This chain uses TRBV9 with TRBJ2-1; 7 nucleotides agree with TRBD1. The CDR3 is 15 amino acids. Germline V gene data show CDR1 as SGDLS and CDR2 as YYNGEE. The J segment lost 9 bases and the V segment lost 1 base, leaving 10 bases of the junction unmatched. CDR3 DNA sequence: TGTGCCAGCAGCGTAACCGGGACAGAGGATGGTGAGCAGTTCTTC. Protein product: CASSVTGTEDGEQFF.

This chain links TRBV4-1 with TRBJ2-5; possibly TRBD1 for D (5 bases). CDR1 is MGHRA and CDR2 is YSYEKL in the germline V gene. V was trimmed by 4 bases and J by 5 bases, leaving 11 bases between them. This CDR3 region has 13 residues. The DNA of the CDR3 is TGCGCCAGCAGCCTCAGGGTCAGGGAGACCCAGTACTTC. Its protein is CASSLRVRETQYF.

This chain uses TRBV19 with TRBJ1-5, with D possibly matching TRBD1 (6 bases). Per the germline V gene, CDR1 is LNHDA and CDR2 is SQIVND (reference sequence). Trimming shortened V by 3 bases and J by 7 bases, and 16 bases separated the two germline ends. This CDR3 has 15 amino acids. Written as DNA, the CDR3 is TGTGCCAGTAGTATGACAGGAGTTGGATCCCAGCCCCAGCATTTT. This gives the protein CASSMTGVGSQPQHF.